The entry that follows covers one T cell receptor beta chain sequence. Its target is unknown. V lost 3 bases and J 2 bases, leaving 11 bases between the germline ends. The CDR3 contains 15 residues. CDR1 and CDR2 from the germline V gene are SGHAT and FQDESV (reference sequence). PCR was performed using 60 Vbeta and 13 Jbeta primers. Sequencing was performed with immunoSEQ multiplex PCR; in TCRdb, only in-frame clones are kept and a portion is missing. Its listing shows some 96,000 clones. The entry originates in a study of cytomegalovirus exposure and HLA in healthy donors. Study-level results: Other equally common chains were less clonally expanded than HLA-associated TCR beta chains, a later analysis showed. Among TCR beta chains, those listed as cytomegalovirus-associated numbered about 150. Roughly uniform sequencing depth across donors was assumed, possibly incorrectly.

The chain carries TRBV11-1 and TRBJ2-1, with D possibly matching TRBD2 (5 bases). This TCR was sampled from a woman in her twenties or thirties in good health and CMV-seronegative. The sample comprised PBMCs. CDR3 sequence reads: CASSFGGSAYNEQFF. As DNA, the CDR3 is TGTGCCAGCAGCTTTGGCGGTAGCGCCTACAATGAGCAGTTCTTC.